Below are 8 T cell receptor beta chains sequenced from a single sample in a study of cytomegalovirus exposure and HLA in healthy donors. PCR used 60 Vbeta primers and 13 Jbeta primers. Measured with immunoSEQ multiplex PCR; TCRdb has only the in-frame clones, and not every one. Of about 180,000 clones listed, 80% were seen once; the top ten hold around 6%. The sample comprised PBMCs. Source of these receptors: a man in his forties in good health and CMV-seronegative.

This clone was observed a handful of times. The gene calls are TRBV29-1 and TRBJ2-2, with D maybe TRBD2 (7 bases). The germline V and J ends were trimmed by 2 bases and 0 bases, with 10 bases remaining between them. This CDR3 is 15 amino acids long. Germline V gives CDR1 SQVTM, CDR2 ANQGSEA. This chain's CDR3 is CSVESGDTNTGELFF. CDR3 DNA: TGCAGCGTTGAAAGCGGGGACACGAACACCGGGGAGCTGTTTTTT.

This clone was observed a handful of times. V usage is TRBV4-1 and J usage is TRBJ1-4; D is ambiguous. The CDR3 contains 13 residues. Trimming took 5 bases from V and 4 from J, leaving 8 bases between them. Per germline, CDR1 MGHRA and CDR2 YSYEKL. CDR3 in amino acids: CASSDGINEKLFF. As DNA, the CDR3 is TGCGCCAGCAGCGACGGGATTAATGAAAAACTGTTTTTT.

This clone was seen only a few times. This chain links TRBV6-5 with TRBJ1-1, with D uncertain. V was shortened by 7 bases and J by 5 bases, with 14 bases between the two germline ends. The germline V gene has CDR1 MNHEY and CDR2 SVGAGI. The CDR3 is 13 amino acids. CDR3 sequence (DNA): TGTGCCAGCAACCTAGCAAGGGCTACTGAAGCTTTCTTT. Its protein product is CASNLARATEAFF.

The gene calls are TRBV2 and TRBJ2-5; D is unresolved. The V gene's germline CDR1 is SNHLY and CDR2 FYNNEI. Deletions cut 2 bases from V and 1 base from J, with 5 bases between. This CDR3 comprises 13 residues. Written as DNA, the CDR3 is TGTGCCAGCAGTGAACTAACCCAAGAGACCCAGTACTTC. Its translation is CASSELTQETQYF.

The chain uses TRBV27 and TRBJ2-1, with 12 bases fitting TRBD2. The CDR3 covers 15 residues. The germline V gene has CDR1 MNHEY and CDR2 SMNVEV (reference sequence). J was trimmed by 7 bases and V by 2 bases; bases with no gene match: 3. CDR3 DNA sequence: TGTGCCAGCAGTTTAAGACTAGCGGGAGTTAATGAGCAGTTCTTC. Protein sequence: CASSLRLAGVNEQFF.

The CDR3 sequence is CATSRGRGEQYF. In DNA, the CDR3 is TGTGCCACCAGCAGAGGGAGGGGCGAGCAGTACTTC. The V and J genes are TRBV15 and TRBJ2-7; a possible D gene is TRBD2 (6 bases). The V gene lost 1 base and the J gene lost 6 bases, with 7 bases spanning the gap. CDR1 LNHNV and CDR2 YYDKDF come from the germline V gene (reference sequence). The CDR3 length is 12 residues. Full variable domain (rest looked up from reference TRBV15 and TRBJ2-7): DAMVIQNPRYQVTQFGKPVTLSCSQTLNHNVMYWYQQKSSQAPKLLFHYYDKDFNNEADTPDNFQSRRPNTSFCFLDIRSPGLGDTAMYLCATSRGRGEQYFGPGTRLTVT.

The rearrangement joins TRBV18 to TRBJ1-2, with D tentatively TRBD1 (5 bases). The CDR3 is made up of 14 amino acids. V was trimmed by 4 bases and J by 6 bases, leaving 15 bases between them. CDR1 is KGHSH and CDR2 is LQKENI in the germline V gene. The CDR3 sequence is CASSLDIGGDGYTF. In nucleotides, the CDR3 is TGTGCCAGCTCACTCGACATCGGGGGGGATGGCTACACCTTC.

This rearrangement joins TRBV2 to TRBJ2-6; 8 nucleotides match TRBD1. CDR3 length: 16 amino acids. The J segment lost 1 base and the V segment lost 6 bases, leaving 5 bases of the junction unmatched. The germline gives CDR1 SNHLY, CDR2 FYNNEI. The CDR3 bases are TGTGCCAGCAGCACTAGGACAGGGTCTGGGGCCAACGTCCTGACTTTC. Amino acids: CASSTRTGSGANVLTF.